The rows below give T cell receptor beta chains drawn from one sample of a study of blood T cell repertoires in COVID-19. TCRdb's copy holds only in-frame clones and misses some; the assay was immunoSEQ multiplex PCR. The sample yields approximately 300,000 clones, roughly 90% seen once. Material for sequencing was peripheral blood. The receptors derive from a woman aged 40 to 49 with COVID-19, enrolled during active disease. CDR3s include the opening cysteine and the closing phenylalanine or tryptophan. D genes are given only for firm matches. For some rows the clone size is stated as once, few or many, or as a class when expanded; others skip it.

D gene,CDR3 length,V gene,clone size,J gene,CDR3 protein,CDR3 DNA
TRBD1,17,TRBV25-1,-,TRBJ1-1,CASSEYQGASTRTEAFF,TGTGCCAGCAGTGAATACCAGGGGGCTAGTACGCGCACTGAAGCTTTCTTT
-,15,TRBV2,-,TRBJ1-1,CASKMELPRGVSAFF,TGTGCCAGCAAAATGGAACTCCCCCGAGGCGTTTCAGCTTTCTTT
-,14,TRBV29-1,-,TRBJ1-2,CSALAGGGNYGYTF,TGCAGCGCCCTGGCGGGGGGCGGAAACTATGGCTACACCTTC
-,11,TRBV20-1,-,TRBJ1-1,CSVREATEAFF,TGCAGTGTCCGGGAAGCCACTGAAGCTTTCTTT
TRBD1,17,TRBV27,-,TRBJ2-2,CASSLRYRGQGTGELFF,TGTGCCAGCAGTTTACGCTACAGGGGGCAGGGCACCGGGGAGCTGTTTTTT
TRBD2,14,TRBV24-1,-,TRBJ2-2,CATKRAGADGELFF,TGTGCCACCAAAAGAGCGGGGGCCGACGGGGAGCTGTTTTTT
TRBD1,13,TRBV7-9,-,TRBJ2-4,CASSPGQGNIQYF,TGTGCCAGCAGCCCCGGACAGGGGAACATTCAGTACTTC
TRBD2,15,TRBV30,-,TRBJ2-3,CAWSGLAAFTDTQYF,TGTGCCTGGAGCGGACTAGCGGCATTCACAGATACGCAGTATTTT
-,16,TRBV11-2,-,TRBJ2-2,CASSFGVTTNTGELFF,TGTGCCAGCAGCTTTGGTGTGACAACGAACACCGGGGAGCTGTTTTTT
-,16,TRBV12-5,-,TRBJ2-1,CASGLRGEGGYNEQFF,TGTGCTAGTGGTTTAAGAGGCGAGGGGGGGTACAATGAGCAGTTCTTC
-,13,TRBV2,few,TRBJ1-2,CASSGQVNYGYTF,TGTGCCAGCAGTGGACAGGTTAACTATGGCTACACCTTC
-,16,TRBV9,-,TRBJ1-6,CASSSGAGTANSPLHF,TGTGCCAGCAGCTCCGGGGCGGGGACGGCTAATTCACCCCTCCACTTT
-,16,TRBV5-1,-,TRBJ1-5,CASSLFGRGEGQPQHF,TGCGCCAGCAGCTTGTTTGGCAGGGGAGAGGGTCAGCCCCAGCATTTT
TRBD1,14,TRBV5-1,-,TRBJ2-7,CASSPGQGFYEQYF,TGCGCCAGCAGCCCGGGACAGGGGTTCTACGAGCAGTACTTC
-,17,TRBV7-2,-,TRBJ1-3,CASSLVGGRNSGNTIYF,TGTGCCAGCAGCTTAGTTGGCGGAAGAAACTCTGGAAACACCATATATTTT
-,13,TRBV6-5,-,TRBJ1-5,CASSYVSGQPQHF,TGTGCCAGCAGTTACGTCTCAGGTCAGCCCCAGCATTTT
TRBD2,15,TRBV5-1,-,TRBJ2-1,CASSSASGGSDEQFF,TGCGCCAGCAGCTCGGCTAGCGGGGGCTCGGATGAGCAGTTCTTC
-,17,TRBV7-2,-,TRBJ2-2,CASSLKQVVVYTGELFF,TGTGCCAGCAGCCTCAAACAGGTTGTCGTCTACACCGGGGAGCTGTTTTTT
TRBD1,15,TRBV30,-,TRBJ1-1,CAWRLRQGVNTEAFF,TGTGCCTGGAGACTCCGGCAGGGGGTAAACACTGAAGCTTTCTTT
TRBD1,14,TRBV28,-,TRBJ1-2,CASSWAGGFYGYTF,TGTGCCAGCAGTTGGGCAGGGGGCTTCTATGGCTACACCTTC
-,14,TRBV7-2,-,TRBJ1-4,CASRQSATNEKLFF,TGTGCCAGCAGACAGTCCGCAACTAATGAAAAACTGTTTTTT
-,16,TRBV24-1,-,TRBJ2-2,CATSDSRAPNTGELFF,TGTGCCACCAGTGATTCGAGGGCGCCGAACACCGGGGAGCTGTTTTTT
-,14,TRBV2,-,TRBJ1-1,CASSEGGGNTEAFF,TGTGCCAGCAGTGAGGGGGGGGGCAACACTGAAGCTTTCTTT
-,17,TRBV6-2/TRBV6-3,once,TRBJ1-3,CASSPPGGSTSGNTIYF,TGTGCCAGCAGCCCTCCGGGGGGATCGACCTCTGGAAACACCATATATTTT
TRBD1,12,TRBV11-2,-,TRBJ1-1,CASSRDRTKAFF,TGTGCCAGCAGCCGGGACAGGACTAAAGCTTTCTTT
TRBD1,15,TRBV27,-,TRBJ1-2,CASSPRTGGDYGYTF,TGTGCCAGCAGTCCTCGGACAGGGGGCGACTATGGCTACACCTTC
TRBD1,15,TRBV7-9,-,TRBJ1-2,CASSLTGALNYGYTF,TGTGCCAGCAGCTTAACAGGGGCCCTTAACTATGGCTACACCTTC
TRBD2,16,TRBV7-3,-,TRBJ2-1,CASSRLAGGGHNEQFF,TGTGCCAGCAGCCGACTAGCGGGAGGGGGTCACAATGAGCAGTTCTTC
-,14,TRBV6-5,-,TRBJ1-5,CATVPAQSNQPQHF,TGTGCCACCGTTCCCGCCCAGAGCAATCAGCCCCAGCATTTT
-,13,TRBV29-1,-,TRBJ1-5,CSAILPSNQPQHF,TGCAGCGCGATCCTACCTAGCAATCAGCCCCAGCATTTT
TRBD2,17,TRBV4-3,-,TRBJ2-3,CASSQGGLVAPTDTQYF,TGCGCCAGCAGCCAAGGGGGACTAGTGGCCCCCACAGATACGCAGTATTTT
-,13,TRBV7-2,-,TRBJ1-1,CASSLVTAFGAFF,TGTGCCAGCAGCTTAGTAACAGCTTTTGGAGCTTTCTTT
-,16,TRBV5-1,-,TRBJ1-1,CASSRQGGDLDTEAFF,TGCGCCAGCAGCCGGCAAGGCGGGGATCTGGACACTGAAGCTTTCTTT
TRBD2,12,TRBV28,-,TRBJ2-1,CASRESGRVQFF,TGTGCCAGCAGGGAAAGCGGGAGGGTTCAGTTCTTC
TRBD1,15,TRBV2,-,TRBJ1-2,CASRQGASDGFGYTF,TGTGCCAGCAGACAGGGGGCGTCGGATGGATTTGGCTACACCTTC
TRBD1,15,TRBV27,-,TRBJ1-1,CASSLYGTANTEAFF,TGTGCCAGCAGTTTATATGGGACAGCAAACACTGAAGCTTTCTTT
TRBD1,14,TRBV7-2,-,TRBJ1-5,CASSSDRGGVRKHF,TGTGCCAGCAGCTCGGACAGGGGAGGTGTACGAAAGCATTTT
TRBD1,12,TRBV10-3,-,TRBJ1-2,CAISVQGGGYTF,TGTGCCATCAGTGTACAGGGGGGCGGCTACACCTTC
-,13,TRBV6-5,once,TRBJ2-3,CASRAHSTDTQYF,TGTGCCAGCAGGGCACACAGCACAGATACGCAGTATTTT
-,15,TRBV7-9,-,TRBJ2-7,CASSLVGGQAYEQYF,TGTGCCAGCAGCTTAGTGGGCGGACAAGCCTACGAGCAGTACTTC
-,13,TRBV28,-,TRBJ1-1,CASSLPGFTEAFF,TGTGCCAGCAGTTTGCCAGGGTTCACTGAAGCTTTCTTT
-,15,TRBV15,-,TRBJ2-7,CATSKDSGGEYEQYF,TGTGCCACCAGCAAGGACAGTGGGGGTGAATACGAGCAGTACTTC
-,14,TRBV9,-,TRBJ1-5,CASSGATQVQPQHF,TGTGCCAGCAGCGGTGCTACACAGGTCCAGCCCCAGCATTTT
-,15,TRBV11-2,once,TRBJ2-7,CASSLSRGYTYEQYF,TGTGCCAGCAGCTTAAGCAGGGGCTATACCTACGAGCAGTACTTC
TRBD1,15,TRBV5-6,-,TRBJ1-4,CASSLLGQGDEKLFF,TGTGCCAGCAGCTTGTTGGGACAGGGGGATGAAAAACTGTTTTTT
TRBD1,15,TRBV4-2,-,TRBJ1-1,CASSQGGTGDTEAFF,TGTGCCAGCAGCCAAGGTGGGACAGGGGACACTGAAGCTTTCTTT
-,13,TRBV28,-,TRBJ1-2,CAIPRLAGYGYTF,TGTGCCATCCCTCGGTTAGCGGGCTATGGCTACACCTTC
TRBD2,16,TRBV5-4,-,TRBJ2-1,CASSLRVAGGRDEQFF,TGTGCCAGCAGCTTGCGGGTAGCGGGAGGGAGGGATGAGCAGTTCTTC
TRBD1,16,TRBV7-2,-,TRBJ1-1,CASSLDDRGRNTEAFF,TGTGCCAGCAGCTTAGACGACAGGGGACGGAACACTGAAGCTTTCTTT
TRBD2,14,TRBV30,-,TRBJ2-1,CAWSLRGGYNEQFF,TGTGCCTGGAGTCTCCGGGGGGGCTACAATGAGCAGTTCTTC
TRBD1,17,TRBV6-1,-,TRBJ2-7,CASSDTPPGTGSREQYF,TGTGCCAGCAGTGATACTCCCCCCGGGACAGGGTCTAGAGAGCAGTACTTC
TRBD2,15,TRBV11-3,-,TRBJ2-1,CASSPSTSGINEQFF,TGTGCCAGCAGCCCCTCGACTAGCGGGATTAATGAGCAGTTCTTC
TRBD1,16,TRBV29-1,-,TRBJ1-1,CSVHRDRGRLGTEAFF,TGCAGCGTTCACCGGGACAGGGGGCGGCTTGGTACTGAAGCTTTCTTT
-,13,TRBV5-4,-,TRBJ1-2,CASSPDNDKAYTF,TGTGCCAGCAGCCCAGACAACGACAAGGCCTACACCTTC
-,13,TRBV3-1/TRBV3-2,-,TRBJ1-1,CASSHGVNTEAFF,TGTGCCAGCAGCCACGGAGTGAACACTGAAGCTTTCTTT
-,18,TRBV11-2,-,TRBJ2-5,CASSLDQQGHLYQETQYF,TGTGCCAGCAGCTTAGATCAACAGGGACATCTGTACCAAGAGACCCAGTACTTC
-,15,TRBV7-2,-,TRBJ1-5,CASSLTYRINQPQHF,TGTGCCAGCAGCTTAACTTACAGGATCAATCAGCCCCAGCATTTT
TRBD1,16,TRBV28,few,TRBJ1-4,CASSLSGQGENEKLFF,TGTGCCAGCAGTTTATCGGGACAGGGGGAAAATGAAAAACTGTTTTTT
TRBD2,15,TRBV3-1/TRBV3-2,-,TRBJ2-5,CASSSRLAGGETQYF,TGTGCCAGCAGCTCCCGACTAGCGGGAGGGGAGACCCAGTACTTC
TRBD1,14,TRBV25-1,-,TRBJ1-2,CASRIGTGSDGYTF,TGTGCCAGTAGAATCGGGACAGGGTCCGATGGCTACACCTTC